This TCR beta chain was recovered during a study of blood T cell repertoires in COVID-19. Study as a whole: From the United States, Italy and Spain came samples of acute and convalescent COVID-19. The analysed material was cDNA or gDNA that came from T cells, B-cell-depleted T cells, or PBMCs.

Method: immunoSEQ multiplex PCR; TCRdb's copy keeps in-frame clones and lacks some. The profile covers about 210,000 clones, with approximately 83% appearing a single time and about 2.5% taken by the ten largest. Trimming left V 0 bases short and J 3 bases short, with 9 bases between. Germline loops: CDR1 SGHRS, CDR2 YFSETQ. This CDR3 spans 15 amino acids. Sequenced sample: peripheral blood. This chain connects TRBV5-1 to TRBJ2-2, with D maybe TRBD1 (5 bases). This clonotype was sampled from a middle-aged woman with active or convalescent COVID-19. CDR3 residues: CASSLGLGDTGELFF. The CDR3 DNA reads TGCGCCAGCAGCTTGGGGCTAGGGGACACCGGGGAGCTGTTTTTT.